Presented here are 23 T cell receptor beta chains from one specimen sequenced in a study of blood T cell repertoires in COVID-19. The table came from immunoSEQ multiplex PCR; TCRdb's copy has only in-frame clones and leaves some out. Of around 190,000 clones detected, roughly 82% appear once; the ten largest clones hold around 6%. Source material: PBMCs or T cells enriched from blood (not recorded which). Receptors were obtained from a middle-aged man with acute COVID-19.

V and J are TRBV27 and TRBJ2-7; D possibly corresponds to TRBD1 (6 bases). The germline V gene has CDR1 MNHEY and CDR2 SMNVEV (reference sequence). The CDR3 is made up of 13 amino acids. Trimming pared 2 bases from V and 5 bases from J, leaving 10 bases between. Here the CDR3 DNA reads TGTGCCAGCAGTTTAACCGGGACAAACGAGCAGTACTTC. It translates to CASSLTGTNEQYF.

The rearrangement joins TRBV3-1 (or the pseudogene TRBV3-2) to TRBJ2-5; the match to TRBD1 covers 7 bases. V trimming: 4 bases; J trimming: 5 bases; junction bases outside the gene matches: 13. This CDR3 spans 16 amino acids. The germline V gene encodes CDR1 LGHDT and CDR2 YNNKEL (reference sequence). This CDR3 is CASSRRGPMTMETQYF. The CDR3 DNA is TGTGCCAGCAGCCGAAGGGGGCCCATGACGATGGAGACCCAGTACTTC.

The DNA of the CDR3 is TGCGCCAGCAGGGTACAACTAGACCCCTACAATGAGCAGTTCTTC. This gives the protein CASRVQLDPYNEQFF. V is TRBV5-1 and J is TRBJ2-1, with D maybe TRBD2 (5 bases). This CDR3 is 15 amino acids long. Trimming pared 5 bases from V and 2 bases from J, leaving 14 bases between. Germline CDR1 reads SGHRS; CDR2 reads YFSETQ.

The chain carries TRBV7-8 and TRBJ2-2; TRBD2 aligns across 7 bases. Germline V lookup: CDR1 SGHVS, CDR2 FQNEAQ. The J segment lost 3 bases and the V segment lost 1 base, leaving 8 bases of the junction unmatched. The CDR3 runs 17 residues. CDR3 sequence (DNA): TGTGCCAGCAGCTTAGAGCCTAGCGGACAATACACCGGGGAGCTGTTTTTT. It specifies CASSLEPSGQYTGELFF. The entire variable domain, with the rest obtained from reference TRBV7-8 and TRBJ2-2, is as follows: GAGVSQSPRYKVAKRGQDVALRCDPISGHVSLFWYQQALGQGPEFLTYFQNEAQLDKSGLPSDRFFAERPEGSVSTLKIQRTQQEDSAVYLCASSLEPSGQYTGELFFGEGSRLTVL.

The chain couples TRBV29-1 to TRBJ2-3, with 14 bases matching TRBD2. The germline V gene has CDR1 SQVTM and CDR2 ANQGSEA. The V segment lost 5 bases and the J segment 7 bases; nucleotides outside the gene matches: 11. The CDR3 loop spans 16 amino acids. For the CDR3, the DNA is TGCAGCGTTAGGGGGGGGACTAGCGGGAGTATAAATACGCAGTATTTT. It codes for CSVRGGTSGSINTQYF.

The V and J genes are TRBV5-1 and TRBJ1-1, with 9 bases matching TRBD1. CDR1 is SGHRS and CDR2 is YFSETQ in the germline V gene. There are 15 residues in the CDR3. Trimming cost V 4 bases and J 3 bases; bases outside gene matches: 7. The CDR3 is CASSNTGGGYTEAFF. The CDR3 bases are TGCGCCAGCAGCAACACAGGGGGCGGTTACACTGAAGCTTTCTTT.

The chain has TRBV28 and TRBJ2-5, with D possibly matching TRBD1 (5 bases). Germline V CDR1 and CDR2: MDHEN, SYDVKM. Trimming cost V 3 bases and J 5 bases, with 22 bases left between them. The CDR3 runs 17 residues. CDR3 sequence reads: CASSFALMGKGSETQYF. CDR3 coding DNA: TGTGCCAGCAGTTTTGCTTTAATGGGAAAGGGGTCGGAGACCCAGTACTTC.

Turning to this clone: Other nucleotide sequences from this sample produce the same CDR3. The rearrangement links TRBV7-2 to TRBJ1-1; tentative D call: TRBD1 (5 bases). The CDR3 sequence is 13 residues long. The germline V gene has CDR1 SGHTA and CDR2 FQGNSA. The ends were cut back, 5 bases at V and 0 bases at J, with 7 bases in the middle. The CDR3 bases are TGTGCCAGCAGCCTACAGGTGAACACTGAAGCTTTCTTT. It specifies CASSLQVNTEAFF.

The J gene is TRBJ1-2, the V gene TRBV6-5, with 8 bases identical to TRBD1. In germline, CDR1 is MNHEY, CDR2 SVGAGI. The CDR3 totals 13 residues. The ends lost 6 bases at V and 4 bases at J; junction bases unmatched: 4. The CDR3 region is CASRYGTGYGYTF. CDR3 DNA: TGTGCCAGCAGATACGGGACAGGCTATGGCTACACCTTC.

This sequence joins TRBV10-1 and TRBJ2-7, with 11 bases lining up with TRBD1. J was trimmed by 1 base and V by 5 bases; bases with no gene match: 10. The CDR3 extends over 17 amino acids. CDR1 and CDR2 (germline): WNHNN, SYGVQD (reference sequence). The CDR3 spells CASSRTGGLCRSYEQYF. CDR3 in DNA: TGCGCCAGCAGTCGGACAGGGGGCTTATGTAGGTCCTACGAGCAGTACTTC.

V usage is TRBV19 and J usage is TRBJ1-4; D remains ambiguous. CDR1 is LNHDA and CDR2 is SQIVND in the germline V gene (reference sequence). The CDR3 is made up of 15 amino acids. The V and J ends lost 4 bases and 5 bases respectively, with 14 bases between them. The CDR3 DNA is TGTGCCAGTAGTAACGACATACGTCCGAATGAAAAACTGTTTTTT. Protein sequence: CASSNDIRPNEKLFF.

This clone showed up just once. V and J are TRBV15 and TRBJ2-5; D ambiguous. Per the germline V gene, CDR1 is LNHNV and CDR2 is YYDKDF (reference sequence). There are 16 residues in the CDR3. V lost 1 base to trimming and J lost 2 bases, with 14 bases between them. The CDR3 sequence is CATSRVRQQLQETQYF. DNA for the CDR3: TGTGCCACCAGCAGAGTACGGCAGCAACTACAAGAGACCCAGTACTTC. The variable domain in full, completed from reference TRBV15 and TRBJ2-5, reads DAMVIQNPRYQVTQFGKPVTLSCSQTLNHNVMYWYQQKSSQAPKLLFHYYDKDFNNEADTPDNFQSRRPNTSFCFLDIRSPGLGDTAMYLCATSRVRQQLQETQYFGPGTRLLVL.

The chain uses TRBV6-6 and TRBJ1-5; weak D call: TRBD1 (5 bases). The germline V and J ends were trimmed by 4 bases and 11 bases, with 15 bases remaining between them. CDR1 is MNHNY, CDR2 SVGAGI, per germline (reference sequence). The CDR3 contains 13 residues. As DNA, the CDR3 is TGTGCCAGCAGTTCATGGCAGGGAAGGGCCCAGCATTTT. Its protein is CASSSWQGRAQHF.

The table lists this clone with a count of one. This sequence joins TRBV24-1 and TRBJ1-2; 8 nucleotides line up with TRBD1. The length of the CDR3 is 13 residues. The trim removed 5 bases at V and 7 bases at J, leaving 5 bases unmatched. Per germline, CDR1 KGHDR and CDR2 SFDVKD. The CDR3 is CATSVQGASGYTF. DNA of the CDR3: TGTGCCACCAGTGTTCAGGGGGCGTCTGGCTACACCTTC.

In DNA form, the CDR3 reads TGTGCCAGCAGCTCCGGGGGTACCACTGAAGCTTTCTTT. Translating it yields CASSSGGTTEAFF. The rearrangement uses TRBV4-2 and TRBJ1-1, with D possibly matching TRBD1 (5 bases). From germline, CDR1 is LGHNA and CDR2 YNFKEQ. The CDR3 is 13 residues long. Trimming removed 5 bases from V and 4 bases from J, with 11 bases in between.

This clone occurred once. The gene calls are TRBV14 and TRBJ1-6; D is unclear. The CDR3 has 13 residues. Trimming stripped 3 bases from V and 5 bases from J, with 5 bases between. Germline CDR1 and CDR2: SGHDN and FVKESK. The CDR3 region is CASSHPDNSPLHF. The CDR3 bases are TGTGCCAGCAGCCATCCAGATAATTCACCCCTCCACTTT. The entire variable domain, with the rest obtained from reference TRBV14 and TRBJ1-6, is as follows: EAGVTQFPSHSVIEKGQTVTLRCDPISGHDNLYWYRRVMGKEIKFLLHFVKESKQDESGMPNNRFLAERTGGTYSTLKVQPAELEDSGVYFCASSHPDNSPLHFGNGTRLTVT.

The chain has TRBV29-1 and TRBJ2-3; TRBD2 matches at 8 bases. Losses at the gene ends were 7 bases for V and 0 bases for J; bases not matched to a gene: 15. Germline V gene lookup returns CDR1 SQVTM and CDR2 ANQGSEA. The CDR3 consists of 17 residues. The DNA of the CDR3 is TGCAGCGGCTTGGGGGGCAAAGCTAGCGGGAGCACAGATACGCAGTATTTT. It specifies CSGLGGKASGSTDTQYF.

V gene TRBV3-1 (or the pseudogene TRBV3-2) combines with J gene TRBJ2-7; 12 bases line up with TRBD2. Per germline, CDR1 LGHDT and CDR2 YNNKEL (reference sequence). J lost 4 bases, V lost 5 bases, and 3 bases had no gene match. The CDR3 covers 14 residues. This CDR3 is CASSDTSGGYEQYF. For the CDR3, the DNA is TGTGCCAGCAGCGATACTAGCGGGGGGTACGAGCAGTACTTC.

The CDR3 spells CASLVGRDSRSPLHF. The CDR3 coding sequence is TGTGCCAGCCTTGTGGGCAGGGACTCGAGGTCACCCCTCCACTTT. The rearrangement uses TRBV28 and TRBJ1-6; perhaps TRBD1 as D (5 bases). With 8 bases removed from V and 10 bases from J, the gap between germline ends came to 21 bases. The CDR3 contains 15 residues. Germline CDR1 and CDR2: MDHEN and SYDVKM.

This chain joins TRBV28 and TRBJ2-7, with 7 nucleotides matching TRBD1. J was trimmed by 6 bases and V by 5 bases; bases with no gene match: 7. From germline, CDR1 is MDHEN and CDR2 SYDVKM. This CDR3 has 13 residues. CDR3 residues: CASSVQGVREQYF. CDR3 DNA sequence: TGTGCCAGCAGTGTCCAGGGGGTGCGCGAGCAGTACTTC. The whole variable domain, remainder taken from reference TRBV28 and TRBJ2-7, is DVKVTQSSRYLVKRTGEKVFLECVQDMDHENMFWYRQDPGLGLRLIYFSYDVKMKEKGDIPEGYSVSREKKERFSLILESASTNQTSMYLCASSVQGVREQYFGPGTRLTVT.

The chain uses TRBV19 and TRBJ1-1; 7 nucleotides agree with TRBD1. Germline CDR1 LNHDA, CDR2 SQIVND (reference sequence). The CDR3 runs 16 residues. The junction had 6 bases not matched to a gene; V was cut back by 2 bases and J by 0 bases. The CDR3 here is CASSIIPGQMNTEAFF. CDR3 nucleotides: TGTGCCAGTAGTATAATTCCGGGACAGATGAACACTGAAGCTTTCTTT.

This rearrangement joins TRBV30 to TRBJ1-1; possibly TRBD1 for D (6 bases). The germline V and J ends were trimmed by 4 bases and 0 bases, with 12 bases remaining between them. Germline CDR1 GTSNPN, CDR2 SVGIG (reference sequence). This CDR3 has 14 amino acids. DNA for the CDR3: TGTGCCTGGAAGGGGCCAGGGGTGAACACTGAAGCTTTCTTT. Its protein is CAWKGPGVNTEAFF. Complete variable domain (other parts from reference TRBV30 and TRBJ1-1): SQTIHQWPATLVQPVGSPLSLECTVEGTSNPNLYWYRQAAGRGLQLLFYSVGIGQISSEVPQNLSASRPQDRQFILSSKKLLLSDSGFYLCAWKGPGVNTEAFFGQGTRLTVV.

With respect to this clone: This sample includes further DNA sequences coding for the same CDR3. The chain recombines TRBV28 with TRBJ1-4; TRBD1 matches at 9 bases. The CDR3 extends over 14 amino acids. The V gene end was trimmed by 2 bases and the J gene end by 6 bases; junction bases not matched to a gene: 1. Per germline, CDR1 MDHEN and CDR2 SYDVKM. The CDR3 protein is CASSLGQGYEKLFF. For the CDR3, the DNA is TGTGCCAGCAGTTTAGGACAGGGGTATGAAAAACTGTTTTTT.